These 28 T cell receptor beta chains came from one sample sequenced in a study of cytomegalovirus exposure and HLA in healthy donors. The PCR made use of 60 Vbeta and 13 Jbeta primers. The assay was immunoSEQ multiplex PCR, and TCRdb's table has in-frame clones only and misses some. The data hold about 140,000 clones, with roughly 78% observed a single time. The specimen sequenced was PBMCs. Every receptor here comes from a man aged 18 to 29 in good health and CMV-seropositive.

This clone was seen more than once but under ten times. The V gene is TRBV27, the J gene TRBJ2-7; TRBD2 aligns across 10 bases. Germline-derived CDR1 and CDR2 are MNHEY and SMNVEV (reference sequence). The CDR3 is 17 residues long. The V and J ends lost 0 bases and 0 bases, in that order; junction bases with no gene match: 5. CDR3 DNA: TGTGCCAGCAGTTTATCGACATGGACTAGCGGCTCCTACGAGCAGTACTTC. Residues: CASSLSTWTSGSYEQYF.

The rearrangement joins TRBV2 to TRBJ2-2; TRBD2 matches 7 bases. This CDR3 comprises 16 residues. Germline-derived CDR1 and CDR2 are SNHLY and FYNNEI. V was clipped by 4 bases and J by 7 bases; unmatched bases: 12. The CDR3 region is CASSGLAPINGGELFF. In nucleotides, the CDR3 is TGTGCCAGCAGTGGACTAGCCCCTATTAACGGCGGGGAGCTGTTTTTT.

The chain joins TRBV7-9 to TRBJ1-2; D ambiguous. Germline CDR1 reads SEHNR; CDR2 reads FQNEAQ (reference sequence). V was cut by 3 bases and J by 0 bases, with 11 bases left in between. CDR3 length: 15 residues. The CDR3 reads CASSFNAEANYGYTF. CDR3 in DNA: TGTGCCAGCAGCTTTAATGCAGAAGCTAACTATGGCTACACCTTC.

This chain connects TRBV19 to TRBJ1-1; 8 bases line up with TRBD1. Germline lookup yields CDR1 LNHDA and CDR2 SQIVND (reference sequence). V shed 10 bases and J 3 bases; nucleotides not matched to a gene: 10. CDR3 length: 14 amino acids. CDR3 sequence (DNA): TGTGCCACCTACCCCAGGGGGCGGGACACTGAAGCTTTCTTT. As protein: CATYPRGRDTEAFF.

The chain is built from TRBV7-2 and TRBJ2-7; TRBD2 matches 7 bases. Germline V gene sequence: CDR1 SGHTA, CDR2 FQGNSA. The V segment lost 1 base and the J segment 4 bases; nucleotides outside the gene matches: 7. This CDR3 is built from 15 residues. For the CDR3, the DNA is TGTGCCAGCAGCTTAGACCGGGACTATAAATACGAGCAGTACTTC. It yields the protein CASSLDRDYKYEQYF.

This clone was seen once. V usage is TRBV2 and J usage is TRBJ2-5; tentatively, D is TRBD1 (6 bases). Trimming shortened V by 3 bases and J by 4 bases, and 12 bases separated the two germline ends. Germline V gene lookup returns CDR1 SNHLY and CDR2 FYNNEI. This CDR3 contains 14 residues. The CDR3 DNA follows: TGTGCCAGCAGTGAGCAGGGGCCCGTAGAGACCCAGTACTTC. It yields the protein CASSEQGPVETQYF.

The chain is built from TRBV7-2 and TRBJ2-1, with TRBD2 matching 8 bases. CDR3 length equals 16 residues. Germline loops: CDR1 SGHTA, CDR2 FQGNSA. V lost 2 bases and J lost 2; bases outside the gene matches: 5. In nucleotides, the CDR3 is TGTGCCAGCAGCTTATTTCGCGGGAGGCCCTACAATGAGCAGTTCTTC. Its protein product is CASSLFRGRPYNEQFF.

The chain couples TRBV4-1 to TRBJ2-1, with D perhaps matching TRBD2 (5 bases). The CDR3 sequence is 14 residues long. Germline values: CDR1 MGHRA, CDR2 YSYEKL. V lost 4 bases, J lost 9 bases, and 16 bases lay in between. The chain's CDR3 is CASSPVHPGFEQFF. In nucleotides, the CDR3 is TGCGCCAGCAGCCCTGTACACCCGGGATTTGAGCAGTTCTTC.

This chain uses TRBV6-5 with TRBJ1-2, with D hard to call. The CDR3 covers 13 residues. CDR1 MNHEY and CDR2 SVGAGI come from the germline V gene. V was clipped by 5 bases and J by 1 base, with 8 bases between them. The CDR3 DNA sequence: TGTGCCAGCAGTCGTCCAGATAACTATGGCTACACCTTC. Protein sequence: CASSRPDNYGYTF.

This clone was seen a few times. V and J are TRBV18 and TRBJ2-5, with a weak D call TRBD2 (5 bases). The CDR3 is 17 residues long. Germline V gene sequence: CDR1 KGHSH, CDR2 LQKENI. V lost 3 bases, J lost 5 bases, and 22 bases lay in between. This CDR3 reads CASSPLPSSLSGETQYF. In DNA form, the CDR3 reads TGTGCCAGCTCACCGTTACCCTCCTCTCTTTCGGGGGAGACCCAGTACTTC.

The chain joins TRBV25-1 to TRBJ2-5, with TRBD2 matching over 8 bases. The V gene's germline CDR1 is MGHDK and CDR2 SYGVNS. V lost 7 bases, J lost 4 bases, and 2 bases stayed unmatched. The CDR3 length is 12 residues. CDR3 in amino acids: CASIGRGETQYF. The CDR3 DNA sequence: TGTGCCAGCATCGGGAGGGGAGAGACCCAGTACTTC. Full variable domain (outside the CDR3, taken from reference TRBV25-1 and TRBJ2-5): EADIYQTPRYLVIGTGKKITLECSQTMGHDKMYWYQQDPGMELHLIHYSYGVNSTEKGDLSSESTVSRIRTEHFPLTLESARPSHTSQYLCASIGRGETQYFGPGTRLLVL.

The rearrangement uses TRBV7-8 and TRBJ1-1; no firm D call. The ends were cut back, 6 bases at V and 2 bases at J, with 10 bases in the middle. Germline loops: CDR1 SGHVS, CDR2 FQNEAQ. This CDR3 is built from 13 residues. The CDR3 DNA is TGTGCCAGCAGTGAGGATCTAAACACTGAAGCTTTCTTT. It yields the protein CASSEDLNTEAFF.

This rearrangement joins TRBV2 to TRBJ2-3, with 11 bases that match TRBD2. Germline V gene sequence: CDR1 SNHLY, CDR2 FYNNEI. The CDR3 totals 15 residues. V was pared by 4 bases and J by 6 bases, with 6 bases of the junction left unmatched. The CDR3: CASSVSGRADDTQYF. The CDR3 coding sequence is TGTGCCAGCAGTGTTAGCGGGAGGGCCGATGATACGCAGTATTTT.

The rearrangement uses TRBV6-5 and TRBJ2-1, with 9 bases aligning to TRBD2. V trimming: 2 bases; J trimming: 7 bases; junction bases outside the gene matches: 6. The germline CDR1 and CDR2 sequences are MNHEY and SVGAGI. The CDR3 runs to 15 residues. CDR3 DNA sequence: TGTGCCAGCAGTTACCGCGGGAGCGGGGGGAATGAGCAGTTCTTC. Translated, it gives CASSYRGSGGNEQFF.

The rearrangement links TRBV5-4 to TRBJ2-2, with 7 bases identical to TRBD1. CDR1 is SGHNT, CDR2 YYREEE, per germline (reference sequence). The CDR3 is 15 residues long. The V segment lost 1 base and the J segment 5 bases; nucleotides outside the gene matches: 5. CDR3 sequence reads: CASSLKGARTGELFF. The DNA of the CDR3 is TGTGCCAGCAGCTTGAAGGGGGCGCGGACCGGGGAGCTGTTTTTT. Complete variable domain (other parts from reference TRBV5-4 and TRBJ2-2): ETGVTQSPTHLIKTRGQQVTLRCSSQSGHNTVSWYQQALGQGPQFIFQYYREEENGRGNFPPRFSGLQFPNYSSELNVNALELDDSALYLCASSLKGARTGELFFGEGSRLTVL.

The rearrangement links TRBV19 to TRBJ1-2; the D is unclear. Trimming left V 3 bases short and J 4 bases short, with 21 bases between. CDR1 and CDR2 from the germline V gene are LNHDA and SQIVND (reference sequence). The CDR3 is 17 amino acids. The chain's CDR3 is CASSMEARAGIFYGYTF. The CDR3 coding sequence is TGTGCCAGTAGTATGGAGGCTAGGGCGGGGATCTTCTATGGCTACACCTTC. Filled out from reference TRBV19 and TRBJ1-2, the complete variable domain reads DGGITQSPKYLFRKEGQNVTLSCEQNLNHDAMYWYRQDPGQGLRLIYYSQIVNDFQKGDIAEGYSVSREKKESFPLTVTSAQKNPTAFYLCASSMEARAGIFYGYTFGSGTRLTVV.

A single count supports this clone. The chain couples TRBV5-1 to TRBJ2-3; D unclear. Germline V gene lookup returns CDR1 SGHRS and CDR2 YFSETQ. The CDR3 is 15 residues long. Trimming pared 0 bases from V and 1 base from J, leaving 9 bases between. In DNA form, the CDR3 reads TGCGCCAGCAGCTTGGATGATCCAGGCACAGATACGCAGTATTTT. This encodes CASSLDDPGTDTQYF.

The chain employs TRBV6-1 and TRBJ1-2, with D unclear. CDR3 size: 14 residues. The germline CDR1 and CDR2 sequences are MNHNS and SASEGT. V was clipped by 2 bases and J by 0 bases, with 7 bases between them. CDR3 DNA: TGTGCCAGCAGTGAATCCCTTGCTAACTATGGCTACACCTTC. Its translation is CASSESLANYGYTF.

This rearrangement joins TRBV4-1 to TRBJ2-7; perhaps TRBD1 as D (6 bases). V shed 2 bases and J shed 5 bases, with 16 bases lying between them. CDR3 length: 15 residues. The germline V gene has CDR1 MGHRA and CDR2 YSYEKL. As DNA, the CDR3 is TGCGCCAGCAGCCAAACAGGGACACGTTCCGACGAGCAGTACTTC. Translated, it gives CASSQTGTRSDEQYF.

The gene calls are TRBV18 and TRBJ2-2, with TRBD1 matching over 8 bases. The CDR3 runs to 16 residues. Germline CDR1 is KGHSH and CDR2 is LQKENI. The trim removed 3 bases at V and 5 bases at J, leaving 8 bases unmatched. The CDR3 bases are TGTGCCAGCTCACCCGTATGGGACAGGAATACCGGGGAGCTGTTTTTT. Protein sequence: CASSPVWDRNTGELFF.

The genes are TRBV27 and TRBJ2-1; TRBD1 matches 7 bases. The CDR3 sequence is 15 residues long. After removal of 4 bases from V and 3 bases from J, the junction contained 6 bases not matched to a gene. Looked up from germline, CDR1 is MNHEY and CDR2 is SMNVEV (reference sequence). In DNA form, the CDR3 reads TGTGCCAGCAGTTCCGGGACAGCCAACTACAATGAGCAGTTCTTC. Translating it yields CASSSGTANYNEQFF.

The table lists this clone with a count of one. The CDR3 sequence is CASSFGLDHTNYGYTF. The DNA for the CDR3 is TGTGCCAGCAGCTTCGGACTAGACCACACCAACTATGGCTACACCTTC. The rearrangement joins TRBV11-2 to TRBJ1-2; D ambiguous. The CDR3 is made up of 16 amino acids. V was pared by 3 bases and J by 2 bases, with 16 bases between. Germline CDR1 and CDR2: SGHAT and FQNNGV.

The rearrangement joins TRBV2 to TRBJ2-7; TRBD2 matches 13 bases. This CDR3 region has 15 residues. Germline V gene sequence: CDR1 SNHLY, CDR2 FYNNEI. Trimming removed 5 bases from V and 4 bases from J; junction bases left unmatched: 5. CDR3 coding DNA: TGTGCCAGCAGTACCGGGACTAGCGGGATATACGAGCAGTACTTC. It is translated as CASSTGTSGIYEQYF.

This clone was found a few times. CDR3 DNA: TGCAGCGTTGCCTTACTGGGACAGGGAGACTATGGCTACACCTTC. Protein product: CSVALLGQGDYGYTF. The chain employs TRBV29-1 and TRBJ1-2, with TRBD1 matching 9 bases. This CDR3 has 15 residues. Germline V gene sequence: CDR1 SQVTM, CDR2 ANQGSEA. The V segment lost 4 bases and the J segment 3 bases; nucleotides outside the gene matches: 9.

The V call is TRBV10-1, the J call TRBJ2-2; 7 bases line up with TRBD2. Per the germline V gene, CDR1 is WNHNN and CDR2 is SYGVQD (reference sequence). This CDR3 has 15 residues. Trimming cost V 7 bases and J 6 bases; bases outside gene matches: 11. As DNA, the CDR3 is TGCGCCAGCATTAAGACTAGCCGGGGGGCCGGGGAGCTGTTTTTT. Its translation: CASIKTSRGAGELFF.

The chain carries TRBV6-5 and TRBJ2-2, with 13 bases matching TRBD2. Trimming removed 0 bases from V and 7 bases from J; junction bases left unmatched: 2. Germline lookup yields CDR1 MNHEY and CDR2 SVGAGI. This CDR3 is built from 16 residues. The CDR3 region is CASSYSGLAGVGELFF. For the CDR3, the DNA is TGTGCCAGCAGTTACTCCGGACTAGCGGGAGTCGGGGAGCTGTTTTTT.

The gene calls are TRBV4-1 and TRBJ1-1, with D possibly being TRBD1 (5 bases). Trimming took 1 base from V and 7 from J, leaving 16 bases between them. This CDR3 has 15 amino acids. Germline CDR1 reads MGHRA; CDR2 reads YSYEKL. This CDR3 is CASSQGARGSGEAFF. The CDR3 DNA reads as TGCGCCAGCAGCCAAGGAGCTAGGGGCTCGGGTGAAGCTTTCTTT.

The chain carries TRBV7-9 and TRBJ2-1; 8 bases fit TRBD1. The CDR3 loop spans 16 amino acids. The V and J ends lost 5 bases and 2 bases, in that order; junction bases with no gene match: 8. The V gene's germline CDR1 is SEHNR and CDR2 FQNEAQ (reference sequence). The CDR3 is CASSRAAGGTYNEQFF. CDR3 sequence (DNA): TGTGCCAGCAGCCGGGCGGCAGGGGGCACCTACAATGAGCAGTTCTTC. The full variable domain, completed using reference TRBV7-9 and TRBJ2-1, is DTGVSQNPRHKITKRGQNVTFRCDPISEHNRLYWYRQTLGQGPEFLTYFQNEAQLEKSRLLSDRFSAERPKGSFSTLEIQRTEQGDSAMYLCASSRAAGGTYNEQFFGPGTRLTVL.